This TCR beta chain was captured in a study of T-cell reconstitution after alpha-beta-depleted transplantation in children. Study findings and constraints: At around two months after transplant, the alpha-beta T cells were reportedly derived from several hundred expanded clones that came from non-depleted graft cells.

As it was prepared, the TCRbeta library received unique molecular identifiers. TCRdb ran MiXCR on the PCR reads and lists one entry per CDR3 protein. Of fewer than 700,000 distinct CDR3 sequences listed, over 10% are singletons. This clonotype was observed many times. Antigen: not known. Germline CDR1 is KGHSH and CDR2 is LQKENI. The CDR3 runs to 13 residues. V lost 3 bases to trimming and J lost 2 bases, with 8 bases between them. The chain uses TRBV18 and TRBJ2-7; no reliable D call. The receptor was derived from a male patient younger than 18 who had a stem cell transplant for acute myeloid leukemia, so the T cells may come from the graft donor. Sample: PBMCs, mostly from graft donor cells, taken 360 days after TCRalphabeta/CD19-depleted stem cell transplant. The CDR3 DNA reads as TGTGCCAGCTCACCTACAAGCGCCTACGAGCAGTACTTC. Translation gives CASSPTSAYEQYF.